This T cell receptor beta chain was retrieved from a study of T cell responses to AZD1222 COVID-19 vaccine. The CDR3 runs to 14 residues. The V end was cut by 1 base, the J end by 7 bases, with 12 bases between. Germline assignment: CDR1 MDHEN and CDR2 SYDVKM. Generated by immunoSEQ multiplex PCR, the TCRdb table keeps only in-frame clones and is missing some. The sample includes around 150,000 clones, less than 95% of them seen just once. About this clone: No antigen is known for it.

Study observations and caveats: Recipients of AZD1222 seropositive at baseline numbered only five or six. Reportedly, nearly half of unique spike TCRs recognized epitopes outside B.1.351/B.1.1.7 mutations. Sampling that yielded the repertoires occurred only after the peak T cell response. White British people made up most donors, females outnumbered males, and clonal diversity was possibly underestimated.

This material consisted of peripheral blood, taken on day 0 of AZD1222 vaccination. The chain uses TRBV28 and TRBJ2-3; no firm D call. The clonotype originates from an adult in good health. CDR3 bases: TGTGCCAGCAGTTTATCCCTATCCGGAAATACGCAGTATTTT. Its translation is CASSLSLSGNTQYF. The whole variable domain, filled in from reference TRBV28 and TRBJ2-3, reads DVKVTQSSRYLVKRTGEKVFLECVQDMDHENMFWYRQDPGLGLRLIYFSYDVKMKEKGDIPEGYSVSREKKERFSLILESASTNQTSMYLCASSLSLSGNTQYFGPGTRLTVL.